The 10 T cell receptor beta chains given below trace back to one sample, sequenced in a study of T cells in Graves' hyperthyroidism and ophthalmopathy. RNA transcripts gave rise to amplified TCR beta CDR3 regions. In the first-round RT-PCR of the TCR CDR3, the HTBI primer set was used. TCRdb reanalysed the multiplex PCR reads using MiXCR and keeps one entry per CDR3 protein. The table lists about half a million distinct CDR3 sequences, around 21% of them singletons. Sequenced: blood. The receptors derive from a man in his late teens or twenties with Graves' hyperthyroidism.

This clonotype was recorded many times. The chain has TRBV12-3 or TRBV12-4 and TRBJ2-5, with D perhaps matching TRBD1 (5 bases). This CDR3 contains 15 residues. The germline V and J ends were trimmed by 5 bases and 8 bases, with 21 bases remaining between them. The CDR3 loop reads CASSPPGQTKRTQYF. CDR3 DNA: TGTGCCAGCAGTCCTCCTGGACAAACTAAACGAACCCAGTACTTC.

This clonotype turned up a few times. The chain combines TRBV6-2 or TRBV6-3 with TRBJ1-6; D gene unclear. Germline lookup yields CDR1 MNHEY and CDR2 SVGEGT. The germline V and J ends were trimmed by 0 bases and 7 bases, with 7 bases remaining between them. CDR3 length: 14 amino acids. CDR3 bases: TGTGCCAGCAGTTACTCGACAACAAATTCACCCCTCCACTTT. This gives the protein CASSYSTTNSPLHF.

Many counts were recorded for this clonotype. This sequence joins TRBV6-5 and TRBJ1-2; no clear D gene. V lost 7 bases and J 1 base, leaving 16 bases between the germline ends. The CDR3 runs 15 residues. Germline assignment: CDR1 MNHEY and CDR2 SVGAGI. The CDR3 loop is CASTIPGSVNYGYTF. The CDR3 bases are TGTGCCAGCACTATACCGGGGAGTGTTAACTATGGCTACACCTTC.

The table lists this clonotype with many counts. The CDR3 loop reads CASSLGREGQPQHF. In DNA form, the CDR3 reads TGTGCCAGCAGTTTAGGCAGGGAAGGACAGCCCCAGCATTTT. V is TRBV12-3 or TRBV12-4 and J is TRBJ1-5; D might be TRBD1 (5 bases). The germline V and J ends were trimmed by 1 base and 7 bases, with 11 bases remaining between them. The CDR3 runs to 14 residues.

The chain links TRBV2 to TRBJ2-7, with D maybe TRBD2 (6 bases). V dropped 6 bases and J dropped 10 bases, with 19 bases sitting between them. This CDR3 has 13 amino acids. CDR1 is SNHLY and CDR2 is FYNNEI in the germline V gene. The CDR3 is CASSVLTSRNQYF. As DNA, the CDR3 is TGTGCCAGCAGCGTATTGACTAGTCGTAACCAGTACTTC.

This chain joins TRBV7-9 and TRBJ2-7; TRBD2 matches 8 bases. J gave up 6 bases and V 5 bases, and 9 bases lay outside the gene matches. The CDR3 has 14 residues. From germline, CDR1 is SEHNR and CDR2 FQNEAQ (reference sequence). DNA of the CDR3: TGTGCCAGCAGCCCACTTAGCGGGAAGGGCGAGCAGTACTTC. It translates to CASSPLSGKGEQYF.

This clonotype has just a few counts. This sequence joins TRBV18 and TRBJ1-5, with TRBD1 as a possible D gene (6 bases). V shed 5 bases and J shed 0 bases, with 11 bases lying between them. Germline-derived CDR1 and CDR2 are KGHSH and LQKENI. CDR3 length: 15 amino acids. CDR3: CASSADRISNQPQHF. CDR3 sequence (DNA): TGTGCCAGCTCAGCCGACAGGATTAGCAATCAGCCCCAGCATTTT. Looking up the rest from reference TRBV18 and TRBJ1-5 gives the full variable domain: NAGVMQNPRHLVRRRGQEARLRCSPMKGHSHVYWYRQLPEEGLKFMVYLQKENIIDESGMPKERFSAEFPKEGPSILRIQQVVRGDSAAYFCASSADRISNQPQHFGDGTRLSIL.

This clonotype was recorded at least ten times. The V gene is TRBV12-3 or TRBV12-4, the J gene TRBJ2-5; TRBD2 matches 10 bases. V was clipped by 5 bases and J by 1 base; unmatched bases: 7. This CDR3 has 16 residues. CDR3 in DNA: TGTGCCAGCAGTCCGGGGGTAGCGGGGGGCCAAGAGACCCAGTACTTC. Amino acid sequence: CASSPGVAGGQETQYF.

The V gene is TRBV24-1, the J gene TRBJ2-2; D not certain. Per the germline V gene, CDR1 is KGHDR and CDR2 is SFDVKD. CDR3 length equals 17 residues. Trimming left V 11 bases short and J 4 bases short, with 25 bases between. CDR3 sequence: CAICDLAGLQGTGELFF. CDR3 nucleotides: TGTGCCATCTGTGATTTGGCCGGGTTGCAAGGCACCGGGGAGCTGTTTTTT.

This sequence joins TRBV12-3 or TRBV12-4 and TRBJ2-5; TRBD2 matches 7 bases. The CDR3 length is 14 residues. V lost 6 bases, J lost 2 bases, and 6 bases stayed unmatched. As DNA, the CDR3 is TGTGCCAGCAGACATAGACTAGCACAAGAGACCCAGTACTTC. Protein product: CASRHRLAQETQYF.